This TCR beta chain derives from a study of blood T cell repertoires in COVID-19. Germline V gene sequence: CDR1 GTSNPN, CDR2 SVGIG (reference sequence). This CDR3 comprises 17 residues. V shed 4 bases and J 0 bases; nucleotides not matched to a gene: 13. Original data processing: From reference gene primer amplification, estimates of nucleated cell counts were derived. Profiling relied on immunoSEQ multiplex PCR, and the TCRdb table lists in-frame clones only, not all of them. V, J and clone size derive from that table, while D and trimming were established from the DNA sequence. This table holds more than 300,000 clones, around nine tenths found once.

The sequence came from a woman aged 25 to 39 who had recovered from COVID-19. The material sequenced was PBMCs or T cells enriched from blood (not recorded which). The gene calls are TRBV30 and TRBJ2-3, with 7 bases matching TRBD2. CDR3: CAWTRLSLASSTDTQYF. CDR3 nucleotides: TGTGCCTGGACCCGTTTATCACTAGCGTCTAGCACAGATACGCAGTATTTT.